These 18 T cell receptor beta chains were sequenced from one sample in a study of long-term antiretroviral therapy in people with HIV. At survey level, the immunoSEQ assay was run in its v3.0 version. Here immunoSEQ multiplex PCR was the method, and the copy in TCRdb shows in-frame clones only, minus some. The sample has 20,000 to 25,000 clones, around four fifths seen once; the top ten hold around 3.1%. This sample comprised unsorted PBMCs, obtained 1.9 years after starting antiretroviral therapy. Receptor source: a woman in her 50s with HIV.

The DNA for the CDR3 is TGCGCCAGCAGCCAAGATCTTTGGCGGGGGGCAACTGATACGCAGTATTTT. It is translated as CASSQDLWRGATDTQYF. The rearrangement uses TRBV4-3 and TRBJ2-3; 8 nucleotides match TRBD2. The CDR3 has 17 amino acids. Germline-derived CDR1 and CDR2 are LGHNA and YSLEER. V was clipped by 0 bases and J by 6 bases; unmatched bases: 11.

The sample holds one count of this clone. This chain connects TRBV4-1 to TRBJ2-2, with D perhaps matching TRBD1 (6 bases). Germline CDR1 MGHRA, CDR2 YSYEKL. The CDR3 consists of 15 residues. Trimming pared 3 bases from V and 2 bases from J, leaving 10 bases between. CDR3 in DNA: TGCGCCAGCAGCCATCCAGGGGCCAACACCGGGGAGCTGTTTTTT. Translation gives CASSHPGANTGELFF.

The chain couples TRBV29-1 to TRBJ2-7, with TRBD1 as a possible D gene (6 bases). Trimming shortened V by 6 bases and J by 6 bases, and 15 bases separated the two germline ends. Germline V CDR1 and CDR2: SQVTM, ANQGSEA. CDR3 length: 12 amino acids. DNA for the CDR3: TGCAGCGTCGACACAGGGAGTGGCGAGCAGTACTTC. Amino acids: CSVDTGSGEQYF.

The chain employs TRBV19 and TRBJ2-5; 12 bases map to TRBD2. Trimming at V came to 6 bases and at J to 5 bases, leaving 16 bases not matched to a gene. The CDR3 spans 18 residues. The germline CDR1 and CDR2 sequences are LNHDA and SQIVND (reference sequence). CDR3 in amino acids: CASSSQGSSGGAVETQYF. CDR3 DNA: TGTGCCAGTAGCTCTCAGGGTTCTAGCGGGGGGGCCGTGGAGACCCAGTACTTC.

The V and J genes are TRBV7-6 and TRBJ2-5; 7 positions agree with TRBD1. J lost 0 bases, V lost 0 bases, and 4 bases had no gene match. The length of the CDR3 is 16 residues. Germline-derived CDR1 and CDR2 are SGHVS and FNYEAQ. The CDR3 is CASSLAGQSYQETQYF. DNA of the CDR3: TGTGCCAGCAGCTTAGCGGGACAGTCGTACCAAGAGACCCAGTACTTC.

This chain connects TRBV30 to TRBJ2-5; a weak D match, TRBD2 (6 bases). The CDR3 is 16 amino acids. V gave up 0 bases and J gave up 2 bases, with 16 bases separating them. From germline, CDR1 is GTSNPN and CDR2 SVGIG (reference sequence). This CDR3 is CAWSVRGTLTQETQYF. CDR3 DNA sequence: TGTGCCTGGAGTGTACGGGGGACCCTAACACAAGAGACCCAGTACTTC.

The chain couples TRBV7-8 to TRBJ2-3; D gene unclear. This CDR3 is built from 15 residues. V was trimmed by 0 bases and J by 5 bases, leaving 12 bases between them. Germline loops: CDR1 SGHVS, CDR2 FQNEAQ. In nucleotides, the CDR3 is TGTGCCAGCAGCTTAGCAAGGGTTTGGGGAGATACGCAGTATTTT. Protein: CASSLARVWGDTQYF.

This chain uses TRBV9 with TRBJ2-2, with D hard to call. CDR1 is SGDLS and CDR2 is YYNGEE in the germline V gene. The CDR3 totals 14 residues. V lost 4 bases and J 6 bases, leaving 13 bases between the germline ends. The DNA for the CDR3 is TGTGCCAGCAGCCCAGGACGGGTCGCCGGGGAGCTGTTTTTT. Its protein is CASSPGRVAGELFF. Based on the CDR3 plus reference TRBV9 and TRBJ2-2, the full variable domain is DSGVTQTPKHLITATGQRVTLRCSPRSGDLSVYWYQQSLDQGLQFLIQYYNGEERAKGNILERFSAQQFPDLHSELNLSSLELGDSALYFCASSPGRVAGELFFGEGSRLTVL.

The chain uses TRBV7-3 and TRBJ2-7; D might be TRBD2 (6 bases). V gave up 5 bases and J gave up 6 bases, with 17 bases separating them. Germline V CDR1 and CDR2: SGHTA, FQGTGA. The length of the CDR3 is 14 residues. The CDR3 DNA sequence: TGTGCCAGCAGCCTTACCCGGGGGAGTCGCGAGCAGTACTTC. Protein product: CASSLTRGSREQYF.

CDR3 amino acids: CASSLVGVDNSPLHF. CDR3 coding DNA: TGTGCCAGCAGCTTAGTTGGGGTTGACAATTCACCCCTCCACTTT. The chain couples TRBV7-2 to TRBJ1-6; no firm D call. The V and J ends lost 1 base and 7 bases respectively, with 11 bases between them. The CDR3 is 15 residues long. CDR1 is SGHTA, CDR2 FQGNSA, per germline.

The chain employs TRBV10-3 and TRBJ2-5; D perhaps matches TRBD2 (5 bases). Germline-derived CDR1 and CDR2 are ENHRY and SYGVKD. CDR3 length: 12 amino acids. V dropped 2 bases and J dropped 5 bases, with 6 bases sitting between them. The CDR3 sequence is CAISEGLETQYF. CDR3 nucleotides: TGTGCCATCAGTGAGGGACTGGAGACCCAGTACTTC.

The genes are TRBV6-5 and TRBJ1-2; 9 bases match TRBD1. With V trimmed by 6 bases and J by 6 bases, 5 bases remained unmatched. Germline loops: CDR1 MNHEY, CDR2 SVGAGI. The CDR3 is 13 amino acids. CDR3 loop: CASSPQGANGYTF. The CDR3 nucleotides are TGTGCCAGCAGCCCACAGGGGGCCAATGGCTACACCTTC.

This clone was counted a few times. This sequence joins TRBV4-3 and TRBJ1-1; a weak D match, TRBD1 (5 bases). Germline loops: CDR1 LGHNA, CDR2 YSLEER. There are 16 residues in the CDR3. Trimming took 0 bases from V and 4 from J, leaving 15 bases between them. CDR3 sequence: CASSQDRAVGGTEAFF. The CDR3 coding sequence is TGCGCCAGCAGCCAAGATCGCGCAGTTGGGGGCACTGAAGCTTTCTTT.

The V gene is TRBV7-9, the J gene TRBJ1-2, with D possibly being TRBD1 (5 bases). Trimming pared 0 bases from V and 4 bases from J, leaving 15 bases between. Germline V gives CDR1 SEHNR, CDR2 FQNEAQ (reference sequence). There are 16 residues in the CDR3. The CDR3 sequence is CASSLATGQGRYGYTF. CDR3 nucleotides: TGTGCCAGCAGCTTAGCAACGGGTCAGGGCCGCTATGGCTACACCTTC.

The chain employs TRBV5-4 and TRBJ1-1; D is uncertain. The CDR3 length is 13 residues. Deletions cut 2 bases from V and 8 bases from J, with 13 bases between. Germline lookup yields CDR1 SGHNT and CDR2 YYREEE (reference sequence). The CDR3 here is CASSLVRAGEAFF. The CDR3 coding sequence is TGTGCCAGCAGCTTAGTTAGGGCGGGGGAAGCTTTCTTT.

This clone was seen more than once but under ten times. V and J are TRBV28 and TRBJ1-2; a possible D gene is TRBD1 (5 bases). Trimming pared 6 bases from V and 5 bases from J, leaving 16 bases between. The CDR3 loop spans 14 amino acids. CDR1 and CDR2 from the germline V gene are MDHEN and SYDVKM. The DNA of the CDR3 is TGTGCCAGCAGAGAAAACAGGACTCCTTATGGCTACACCTTC. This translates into CASRENRTPYGYTF.

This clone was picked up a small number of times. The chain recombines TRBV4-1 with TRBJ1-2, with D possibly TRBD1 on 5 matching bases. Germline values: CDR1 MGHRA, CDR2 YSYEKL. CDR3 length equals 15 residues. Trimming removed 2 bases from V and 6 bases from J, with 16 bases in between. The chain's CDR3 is CASSQLSGGNNGYTF. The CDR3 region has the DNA TGCGCCAGCAGCCAACTATCGGGGGGGAATAATGGCTACACCTTC.

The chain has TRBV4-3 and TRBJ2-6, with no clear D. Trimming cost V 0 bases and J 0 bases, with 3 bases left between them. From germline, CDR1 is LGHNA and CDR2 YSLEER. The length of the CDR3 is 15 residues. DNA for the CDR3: TGCGCCAGCAGCCAAGATGTCTCTGGGGCCAACGTCCTGACTTTC. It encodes CASSQDVSGANVLTF.